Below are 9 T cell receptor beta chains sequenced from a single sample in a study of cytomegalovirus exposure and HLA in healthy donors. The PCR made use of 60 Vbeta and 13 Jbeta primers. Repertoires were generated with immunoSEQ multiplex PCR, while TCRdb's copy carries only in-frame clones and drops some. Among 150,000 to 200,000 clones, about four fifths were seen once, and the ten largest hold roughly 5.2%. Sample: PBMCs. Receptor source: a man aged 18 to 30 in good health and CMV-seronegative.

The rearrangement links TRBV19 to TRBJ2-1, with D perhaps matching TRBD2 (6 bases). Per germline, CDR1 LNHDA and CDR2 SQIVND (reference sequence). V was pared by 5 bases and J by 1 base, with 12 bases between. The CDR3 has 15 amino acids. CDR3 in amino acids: CASSATTSSYNEQFF. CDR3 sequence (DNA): TGTGCCAGTAGTGCTACGACTAGTTCCTACAATGAGCAGTTCTTC. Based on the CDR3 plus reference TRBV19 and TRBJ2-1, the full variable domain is DGGITQSPKYLFRKEGQNVTLSCEQNLNHDAMYWYRQDPGQGLRLIYYSQIVNDFQKGDIAEGYSVSREKKESFPLTVTSAQKNPTAFYLCASSATTSSYNEQFFGPGTRLTVL.

The CDR3 bases are TGTGCCAGCAGCCTCAGGGCTAGCGGGGGGACGTCCTACAATGAGCAGTTCTTC. It translates to CASSLRASGGTSYNEQFF. The chain recombines TRBV7-9 with TRBJ2-1, with TRBD2 matching over 11 bases. This CDR3 region has 18 residues. Trimming removed 5 bases from V and 1 base from J; junction bases left unmatched: 10. The germline gives CDR1 SEHNR, CDR2 FQNEAQ (reference sequence).

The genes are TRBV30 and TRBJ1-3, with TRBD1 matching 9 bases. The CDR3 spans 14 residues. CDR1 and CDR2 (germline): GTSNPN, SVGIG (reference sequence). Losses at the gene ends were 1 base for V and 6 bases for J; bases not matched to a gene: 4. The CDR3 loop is CAWSGTGAKNTIYF. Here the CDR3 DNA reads TGTGCCTGGAGTGGGACAGGGGCGAAAAACACCATATATTTT.

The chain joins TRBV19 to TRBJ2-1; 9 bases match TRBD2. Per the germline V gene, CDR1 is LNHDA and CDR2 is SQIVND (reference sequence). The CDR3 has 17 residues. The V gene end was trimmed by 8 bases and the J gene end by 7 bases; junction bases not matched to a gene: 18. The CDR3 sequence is CASAVQSQGLARNEQFF. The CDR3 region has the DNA TGTGCCAGTGCGGTCCAAAGCCAGGGACTAGCTCGTAATGAGCAGTTCTTC.

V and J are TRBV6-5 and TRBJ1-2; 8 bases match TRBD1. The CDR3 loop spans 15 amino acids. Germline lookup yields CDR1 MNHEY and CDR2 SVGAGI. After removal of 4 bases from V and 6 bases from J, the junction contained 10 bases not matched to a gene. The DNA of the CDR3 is TGTGCCAGCAGTTCCAACCCCAACAGGGGGAATGGCTACACCTTC. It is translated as CASSSNPNRGNGYTF.

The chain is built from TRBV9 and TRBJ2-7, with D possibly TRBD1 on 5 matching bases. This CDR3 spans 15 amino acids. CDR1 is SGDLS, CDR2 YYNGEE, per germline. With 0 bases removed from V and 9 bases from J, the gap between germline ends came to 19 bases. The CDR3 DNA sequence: TGTGCCAGCAGCGTAGGCCCGCAGGGAAAAAGTGTGCAGTACTTC. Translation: CASSVGPQGKSVQYF.

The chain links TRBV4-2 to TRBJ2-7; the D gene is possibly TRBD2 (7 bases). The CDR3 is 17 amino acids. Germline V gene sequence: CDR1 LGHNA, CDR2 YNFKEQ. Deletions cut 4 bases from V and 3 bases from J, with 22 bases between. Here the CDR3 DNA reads TGTGCCAGCAGCCGACTAGGGGGGGCGGTCCAGGACTACGAGCAGTACTTC. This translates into CASSRLGGAVQDYEQYF.

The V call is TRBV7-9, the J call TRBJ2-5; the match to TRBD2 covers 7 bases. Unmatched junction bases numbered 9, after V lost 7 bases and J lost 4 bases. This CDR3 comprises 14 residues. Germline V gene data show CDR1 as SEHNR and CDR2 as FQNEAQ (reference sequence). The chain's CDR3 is CASKDGGEGETQYF. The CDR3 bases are TGTGCCAGCAAAGATGGGGGGGAGGGAGAGACCCAGTACTTC.

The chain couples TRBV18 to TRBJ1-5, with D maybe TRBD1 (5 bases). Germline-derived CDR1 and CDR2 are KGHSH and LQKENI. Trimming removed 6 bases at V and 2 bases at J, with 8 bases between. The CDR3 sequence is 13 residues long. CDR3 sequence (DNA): TGTGCCAGCTCTGGAGGGGGCAATCAGCCCCAGCATTTT. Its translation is CASSGGGNQPQHF.